Described below is a single T cell receptor beta chain sequence and its context. Its target is not known. Being one base from a much bigger clone, this may be a read error. In TCRdb, the multiplex PCR reads were re-called with MiXCR into one record per CDR3 protein. The table shows some 100,000 distinct CDR3 sequences, with over 20% occurring only once. Axillary draining lymph nodes of breast cancer patients supplied the node samples. The data were taken from a study of breast tumors, draining lymph nodes, adjacent tissues. Study-wide results and caveats: Tumor repertoires ranked between lymph nodes and nontumor tissue in diversity, with V and J gene preferences.

The specimen was axillary lymph node tissue. The receptor was derived from a female donor with breast cancer. Some clones in this sample may be carry-over from other donors' samples.

For the CDR3, the DNA is TGTGCCAGCAGCCCCGCCGCCGGCGGCTCCTACGAGCGGTACTTC. It codes for CASSPAAGGSYERYF. The chain has TRBV3-1 and TRBJ2-7, with D uncertain. CDR3 length: 15 amino acids. Looked up from germline, CDR1 is LGHDT and CDR2 is YNNKEL (reference sequence).